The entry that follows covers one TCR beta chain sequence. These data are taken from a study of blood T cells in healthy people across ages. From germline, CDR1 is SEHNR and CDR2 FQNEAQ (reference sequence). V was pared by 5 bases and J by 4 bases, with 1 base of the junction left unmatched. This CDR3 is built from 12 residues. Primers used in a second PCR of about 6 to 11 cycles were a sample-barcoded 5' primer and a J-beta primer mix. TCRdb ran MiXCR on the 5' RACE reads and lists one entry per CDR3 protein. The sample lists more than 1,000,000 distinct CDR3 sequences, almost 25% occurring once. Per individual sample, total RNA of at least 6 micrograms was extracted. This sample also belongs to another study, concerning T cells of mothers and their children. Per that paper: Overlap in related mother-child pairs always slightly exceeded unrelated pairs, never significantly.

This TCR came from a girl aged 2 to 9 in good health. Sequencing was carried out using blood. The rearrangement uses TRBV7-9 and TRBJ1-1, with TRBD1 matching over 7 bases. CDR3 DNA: TGTGCCAGCAGCGGGACAGCCACTGAAGCTTTCTTT. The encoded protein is CASSGTATEAFF.